The 18 T cell receptor beta chains listed next were all sequenced from one sample in a study of T cells in localized non-small cell lung cancer. Repertoires were generated with immunoSEQ multiplex PCR, while TCRdb's copy carries only in-frame clones and drops some. The table includes over 25,000 clones, roughly 90% detected once. The sample in question was peripheral blood, obtained before any cancer treatment. The receptor source for this set is a female donor of 60 years or more with stage I lung adenocarcinoma.

The CDR3 nucleotides are TGTGCCAGTAGTATTACCGGGAGGGGTTACGAGCAGTACTTC. Translated, it gives CASSITGRGYEQYF. The chain uses TRBV19 and TRBJ2-7; 8 nucleotides match TRBD2. In germline, CDR1 is LNHDA, CDR2 SQIVND (reference sequence). The CDR3 runs to 14 residues. Unmatched junction bases numbered 5, after V lost 3 bases and J lost 4 bases.

The V gene is TRBV6-5, the J gene TRBJ1-6; 12 positions agree with TRBD1. Germline V gene data show CDR1 as MNHEY and CDR2 as SVGAGI. V lost 5 bases and J lost 9; bases outside the gene matches: 5. There are 15 residues in the CDR3. CDR3 sequence: CASSPGQGAGSPLHF. The CDR3 bases are TGTGCCAGCAGTCCGGGACAGGGGGCCGGTTCACCCCTCCACTTT.

The rearrangement joins TRBV29-1 to TRBJ2-3, with D perhaps matching TRBD1 or TRBD2 (5 bases each). V lost 4 bases and J 0 bases, leaving 14 bases between the germline ends. This CDR3 is built from 15 residues. In germline, CDR1 is SQVTM, CDR2 ANQGSEA. The CDR3 region is CSVVGGGASTDTQYF. CDR3 DNA: TGCAGCGTTGTAGGTGGGGGAGCTAGCACAGATACGCAGTATTTT.

In this sample, this clone turned up a few times. The chain carries TRBV6-4 and TRBJ1-6, with no clear D. Trimming took off 3 bases at V and 14 bases at J, with 5 bases between the two ends. Germline V CDR1 and CDR2: MRHNA, SNTAGT. The CDR3 has 10 amino acids. This CDR3 is CASSEETLHF. The CDR3 nucleotides are TGTGCCAGCAGTGAGGAGACCCTCCACTTT.

The chain couples TRBV7-4 to TRBJ2-6; no firm D call. V dropped 5 bases and J dropped 5 bases, with 22 bases sitting between them. The CDR3 extends over 18 amino acids. Germline CDR1 reads SGHVT; CDR2 reads SQSDAQ. This CDR3 reads CASSEMASAQSRANVLTF. DNA of the CDR3: TGTGCCAGCAGCGAGATGGCTTCAGCACAAAGTCGGGCCAACGTCCTGACTTTC.

The V gene is TRBV6-1, the J gene TRBJ1-2; D is undetermined. Between the trimmed V and J ends, which lost 0 bases and 6 bases, there was a span of 11 bases. The germline CDR1 and CDR2 sequences are MNHNS and SASEGT. CDR3 size: 14 residues. The CDR3 is CASSEAPRIDGYTF. In DNA, the CDR3 is TGTGCCAGCAGTGAAGCTCCCAGGATCGATGGCTACACCTTC.

The rearrangement joins TRBV7-9 to TRBJ2-7; D is perhaps TRBD1 (5 bases). The V gene's germline CDR1 is SEHNR and CDR2 FQNEAQ (reference sequence). The CDR3 is 16 amino acids. The V gene lost 0 bases and the J gene lost 5 bases, with 17 bases spanning the gap. CDR3 region: CASSLALGVYSDEQYF. In nucleotides, the CDR3 is TGTGCCAGCAGCTTAGCGCTAGGGGTCTACTCTGACGAGCAGTACTTC.

The J gene is TRBJ1-5, the V gene TRBV5-6; D remains ambiguous. CDR3 length equals 14 residues. V lost 2 bases, J lost 7 bases, and 13 bases lay in between. The V gene's germline CDR1 is SGHDT and CDR2 YYEEEE. CDR3 DNA: TGTGCCAGCAGCTTTTTTCTAGGGTTCCAGCCCCAGCATTTT. Protein: CASSFFLGFQPQHF.

The CDR3 sequence is CASSTPGQNYNEQFF. Here the CDR3 DNA reads TGTGCCAGCAGCACCCCGGGACAGAACTACAATGAGCAGTTCTTC. The rearrangement links TRBV9 to TRBJ2-1; 7 bases line up with TRBD1. Germline assignment: CDR1 SGDLS and CDR2 YYNGEE. The trim removed 4 bases at V and 3 bases at J, leaving 7 bases unmatched. CDR3 length: 15 amino acids. Filled out from reference TRBV9 and TRBJ2-1, the complete variable domain reads DSGVTQTPKHLITATGQRVTLRCSPRSGDLSVYWYQQSLDQGLQFLIQYYNGEERAKGNILERFSAQQFPDLHSELNLSSLELGDSALYFCASSTPGQNYNEQFFGPGTRLTVL.

The genes are TRBV2 and TRBJ2-7; TRBD1 aligns across 9 bases. CDR1 is SNHLY and CDR2 is FYNNEI in the germline V gene. Germline trimming cut 6 bases from V and 4 bases from J; bases unmatched to any gene: 4. There are 13 residues in the CDR3. The CDR3 spells CASSGTGFYEQYF. For the CDR3, the DNA is TGTGCCAGCAGCGGGACAGGGTTTTACGAGCAGTACTTC.

The V gene is TRBV18, the J gene TRBJ2-1; TRBD1 is a possible D gene (6 bases). V shed 5 bases and J shed 0 bases, with 14 bases lying between them. Germline assignment: CDR1 KGHSH and CDR2 LQKENI. CDR3 length equals 16 residues. As DNA, the CDR3 is TGTGCCAGCTCAGAATCGAGGGGGAGCTCCTACAATGAGCAGTTCTTC. Its translation is CASSESRGSSYNEQFF.

This sequence joins TRBV2 and TRBJ1-2; TRBD1 agrees at 9 bases. The germline V gene encodes CDR1 SNHLY and CDR2 FYNNEI. The CDR3 runs to 16 residues. V shed 6 bases and J 2 bases; nucleotides not matched to a gene: 10. CDR3 amino acids: CASSPGNRGLNYGYTF. The CDR3 bases are TGTGCCAGCAGCCCAGGGAACAGGGGGCTAAACTATGGCTACACCTTC. Drawing the rest from reference TRBV2 and TRBJ1-2, the complete variable domain is EPEVTQTPSHQVTQMGQEVILRCVPISNHLYFYWYRQILGQKVEFLVSFYNNEISEKSEIFDDQFSVERPDGSNFTLKIRSTKLEDSAMYFCASSPGNRGLNYGYTFGSGTRLTVV.

The V call is TRBV5-1, the J call TRBJ2-7, with unresolved D. The CDR3 length is 15 residues. Germline CDR1 and CDR2: SGHRS and YFSETQ. V dropped 1 base and J dropped 6 bases, with 17 bases sitting between them. The CDR3 loop reads CASSLSLPPWGEQYF. The CDR3, as DNA: TGCGCCAGCAGCTTGAGTTTGCCGCCCTGGGGCGAGCAGTACTTC.

The rearrangement joins TRBV7-9 to TRBJ2-3; TRBD2 matches 8 bases. Germline CDR1 SEHNR, CDR2 FQNEAQ (reference sequence). The CDR3 runs to 14 residues. J gave up 4 bases and V 5 bases, and 5 bases lay outside the gene matches. The CDR3 is CASSPGLVADTQYF. In DNA form, the CDR3 reads TGTGCCAGCAGCCCGGGACTAGTTGCAGATACGCAGTATTTT.

The V gene is TRBV6-5, the J gene TRBJ2-2; D gene ambiguous. Trimming shortened V by 2 bases and J by 2 bases, and 6 bases separated the two germline ends. This CDR3 region has 14 residues. The germline CDR1 and CDR2 sequences are MNHEY and SVGAGI. The CDR3 spells CASSYGVNTGELFF. The CDR3 DNA follows: TGTGCCAGCAGTTACGGGGTAAACACCGGGGAGCTGTTTTTT.

The chain is built from TRBV9 and TRBJ2-1; the D gene could be TRBD1 or TRBD2 (6 bases each). CDR1 is SGDLS and CDR2 is YYNGEE in the germline V gene. V was pared by 7 bases and J by 12 bases, with 11 bases between. The CDR3 loop spans 10 amino acids. CDR3 sequence reads: CASGGRMQFF. The CDR3 DNA reads as TGTGCCAGCGGGGGGCGGATGCAGTTCTTC. The full variable domain, rest sourced from reference TRBV9 and TRBJ2-1, is DSGVTQTPKHLITATGQRVTLRCSPRSGDLSVYWYQQSLDQGLQFLIQYYNGEERAKGNILERFSAQQFPDLHSELNLSSLELGDSALYFCASGGRMQFFGPGTRLTVL.

This chain uses TRBV6-6 with TRBJ1-4, with D unresolved. Germline loops: CDR1 MNHNY, CDR2 SVGAGI (reference sequence). The CDR3 sequence is 13 residues long. V lost 0 bases and J lost 10, with 9 bases in between. CDR3 DNA sequence: TGTGCCAGCAGTTACTCCCCAAGCTCAAAACTGTTTTTT. Translation: CASSYSPSSKLFF.

The genes are TRBV6-6 and TRBJ1-2; 9 bases are shared with TRBD1. The ends lost 2 bases at V and 8 bases at J; junction bases unmatched: 6. Per germline, CDR1 MNHNY and CDR2 SVGAGI (reference sequence). The CDR3 extends over 14 amino acids. The CDR3 here is CASSYADRGRGYTF. The DNA for the CDR3 is TGTGCCAGCAGTTACGCGGACAGGGGTCGAGGCTACACCTTC.